This TCR beta chain was identified in a study of shared clonotypes between healthy human individuals. Study conclusions and caveats: The represented genetic and exposure-history diversity was limited by the small number of donors.

This CDR3 has 16 amino acids. Between the trimmed V and J ends, which lost 0 bases and 0 bases, there was a span of 13 bases. Looked up from germline, CDR1 is SGHRS and CDR2 is YFSETQ. The deep-level immunoSEQ assay was used. Generated by immunoSEQ multiplex PCR, the TCRdb table keeps only in-frame clones and is missing some. Of some 2,400,000 clones in the sample, almost 96% were seen once. Points on this clone: The antigen is undetermined.

The chain joins TRBV5-1 to TRBJ2-7; D is tentatively TRBD1 or TRBD2 (5 bases each). The sequence came from a man aged 18 to 35 in good health. The material sequenced was naive CD4+ T cells sorted from blood. The subset here: CD45RA+ positively selected. The DNA for the CDR3 is TGCGCCAGCAGCTTGGCCACTGGGACGGTCTCCTACGAGCAGTACTTC. It yields the protein CASSLATGTVSYEQYF.